This T cell receptor beta chain is from a study of T cells in localized non-small cell lung cancer (dated by TCRdb to 2018 to 2021). Regarding the complete study: T cell repertoires of hundreds of early-stage NSCLC patients were analyzed, with tumors being compared against uninvolved tumor-adjacent lungs. NSCLC patients had a mean age of approximately 66 years, and 129 were male and about a hundred female. The cohort consisted of 236 treatment-naive NSCLC patients whose localized lung tumors had been resected. Here is what the overall study found, with its caveats: Because multi-region sequencing of the tumors was not done, intratumor heterogeneity could not be ruled out. Uninvolved tumor-adjacent lung showed the highest T cell clonality, higher than tumor, which suggests more focused antigenic responses in the uninvolved tumor-adjacent lung. Because of the exploratory design, TCR variables were selected using unadjusted p-values without false-discovery rate correction. A median of about 55 of the top 100 tumor clones were detected in paired uninvolved adjacent lung, and 25 to 35 of these tumor clones were also found among the top 100 clones of the paired uninvolved adjacent lung. Longer overall survival was associated with higher T cell density in blood, whereas shorter survival was associated with higher clonality in adjacent lung.

At diagnosis, tumor, uninvolved tumor-adjacent lung and peripheral blood were collected and then preserved as a mix of FFPE and fresh-frozen material. For TCR repertoire profiling, blood samples were analyzed in the form of peripheral blood mononuclear cells. As regards this clone: No antigen is known for it. No quality values exist for individual bases; no much larger clone is one base distant.

TCR beta CDR3 regions were sequenced from DNA using the immunoSEQ Assay. From the authors' description of their analysis: To compute T cell density, TCR beta template counts were normalized to usable DNA, which was estimated by amplifying housekeeping genes. Richness was estimated with the preseqR package, extrapolating to 400,000 templates for PBMC samples and 120,000 templates for tissue samples. Clonality was defined as one minus Pielou's evenness. Differential abundance testing on productive amino-acid clonotypes, with a minimum total count of 5 and an alpha of 0.1, was used to identify tissue-enriched TCRs. The Jaccard Index and the Morisita Overlap Index were used to measure repertoire overlap between compartments. GLIPH grouped TCR beta CDR3s together with public tetramer-defined viral CDR3s, and a viral motif had to include at least three viral sequences and also show V-gene enrichment. In TCRdb, the immuneACCESS table is reduced to in-frame sequences with V and J assigned. These tables do not hold every clone; where another copy was compared, an unresolved V gene accounts for under half, and the others remain unexplained. The V and J calls and clone size come from that table; D and trimming were worked out from the DNA. A total of 25,000 to 35,000 clones appear in this sample, about 80% of them only once. The top ten constitute roughly 5.5% of the sample.

From the cysteine through the phenylalanine, the CDR3 covers 12 amino acids. Only the CDR3 part of the read is kept: 36 bases, read in frame from the first base. V gives up 4 bases and J gives up 3 bases, and the segment between their germline ends measures 7 bases. CDR1 and CDR2 are read off the germline V gene (reference sequence) as SGHNT and YYREEE. The sample here was peripheral blood mononuclear cells, taken before any cancer treatment. This receptor chain uses TRBV5-4 and TRBJ1-1; the D gene is not confidently resolved. This sequence was found in a man between 40 and 70 years old with stage III lung adenocarcinoma. The CDR3 protein sequence reads: CASSRVDTEAFF. The DNA sequence is given as TGTGCCAGCAGCCGCGTGGACACTGAAGCTTTCTTT.